The T cell receptor beta chain described here comes from a study of T cells in Graves' hyperthyroidism and ophthalmopathy (dated by TCRdb to the late 2010s). For the wider study: Peripheral blood samples were taken at the time of initial diagnosis, prior to any treatment. To identify distinguishing TCR V-J signatures, a discovery cohort of some 100 patients was used, comprising fewer than 45 with Graves' ophthalmopathy and around 60 with stable Graves' hyperthyroidism. An independent validation cohort of about 19 hyperthyroidism patients and 17 patients who later progressed to ophthalmopathy tested prospective prediction of ophthalmopathy. The roughly 99 discovery patients were divided at random into training and test sets in a 7:3 ratio. In roughly six Graves' hyperthyroidism patients, the study also compared T-cell repertoires from thyroid tissue with T-cell repertoires from blood. After sampling, hyperthyroidism patients received methimazole starting at 30 mg daily, and ophthalmopathy patients received high-dose intravenous methylprednisolone. The paper reports TCR Vbeta CDR3 sequencing of approximately 130 peripheral blood samples: under 45 ophthalmopathy, under 80 hyperthyroidism and around 17 progressor patients.

Results the study describes overall, beyond this receptor: In validation, the model predicted progression to ophthalmopathy a median of about 6.5 months before onset, with 70% to 71% sensitivity and about 75% specificity. Sample size was not statistically predetermined, and blinding of investigators to group allocation was not performed. Ophthalmopathy was separated from stable hyperthyroidism by a 13 V-J signature model, with about 88% sensitivity and about 81% specificity obtained in cross-validation and 80%/75% obtained in testing. Most expanded thyroid clonotypes (frequency above 0.001) were also detected in blood, a finding suggesting that blood repertoires may reflect thyroid immune responses.

Hyperthyroidism patients were aged 18 to 65 years and newly diagnosed, with disease duration of less than 2 months. Any patient with an uncontrolled infection, another autoimmune disease, pregnancy or lactation was excluded. Diagnoses were based on clinical symptoms, serum thyroxine and TRAb, thyroid ultrasound and orbital computed tomography. Blood from progressor patients was collected at the time of first diagnosis with hyperthyroidism, before any ophthalmopathy symptoms had appeared. PBMCs were isolated from more than 8 ml of fresh peripheral blood by Ficoll-Paque density gradient centrifugation. Progressor patients were first diagnosed with Graves' hyperthyroidism and then developed ophthalmopathy during follow-up. Total RNA was extracted using Trizol reagent, and RNA quality was assessed on an Agilent 2100 Bioanalyzer. The table lists this clonotype with many counts. Its target antigen remains unknown. No clone much larger than this one lies a single base away; base qualities are absent.

Taken from cysteine to phenylalanine, the CDR3 has 12 residues. Solely the CDR3 DNA is kept, with 36 bases framed from the first base. V loses 3 bases, J loses 3 bases, and the germline ends lie 8 bases apart. Reading the germline V gene (reference sequence) gives CDR1 DFQATT and CDR2 SNEGSKA. The TCR beta CDR3 regions were amplified from the RNA transcripts. The first round of RT-PCR for the TCR CDR3 was performed with the HTBI primer set and the Qiagen OneStep RT-PCR kit. The libraries were constructed in a second round of multiplex PCR and then size-selected and purified. Paired-end sequencing of the libraries was performed with 100 bp reads on an Illumina HiSeq2000. Under the source paper's analysis protocol: SOAPnuke was used to process the raw data, throwing out any read that contained adapters or uncalled bases, had a mean Phred below 15, or lacked an exact constant-primer or identifier match. COPE v1.2.5 was used to merge the high-quality paired reads, and each unique nucleotide sequence was defined as a clonotype. MiTCR v1.1 was used to align the clonotypes against IMGT TRBV, TRBD and TRBJ reference segments. Analysis was restricted to V-J combinations with a frequency above 0.0001, which covered roughly 99% of repertoires. A TCS score was defined as the ratio of F50 (clonal expansion) to E x V (chaos), with BLOSUM62-based TCRdist applied between CDR3 peptides within each V-J. Welch's t-statistics and random forest reduced around 550 V-J features to fewer than 15, which were used in a naive Bayes classifier (R e1071). In TCRdb, the public reads were trimmed at Q25 with fastp and aligned with MiXCR, with productive beta chains retained. Records with the same CDR3 protein are collapsed into one entry carrying the most frequent genes and DNA. These V and J calls rely on TCRdb rather than the paper's analysis. In this sample the table shows fewer than 300,000 distinct CDR3 sequences, 25% of which occur a single time. Of the sample, about 25% is held by the ten largest clones.

This clonotype originated in a man aged 35 to 55 with Graves' hyperthyroidism that later progressed to Graves' ophthalmopathy. The chain joins TRBV20-1 to TRBJ1-2; there is no confident call for the D gene. Sequences were obtained from blood. In nucleotides, the sequence is TGCAGTGCTAGTCTCAGCGACTATGGCTACACCTTC. Translated, this gives CSASLSDYGYTF.